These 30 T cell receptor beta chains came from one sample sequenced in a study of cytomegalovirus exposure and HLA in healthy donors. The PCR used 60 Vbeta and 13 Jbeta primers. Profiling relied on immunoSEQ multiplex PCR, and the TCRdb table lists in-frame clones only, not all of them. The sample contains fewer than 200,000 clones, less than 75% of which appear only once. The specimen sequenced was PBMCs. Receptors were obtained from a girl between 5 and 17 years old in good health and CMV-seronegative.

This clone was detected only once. The CDR3 loop reads CASNPTGGTNYGYTF. The CDR3 bases are TGTGCCAGCAATCCCACGGGGGGGACAAACTATGGCTACACCTTC. The chain combines TRBV27 with TRBJ1-2, with D possibly being TRBD1 (6 bases). Germline V lookup: CDR1 MNHEY, CDR2 SMNVEV (reference sequence). The CDR3 is made up of 15 amino acids. Trimming removed 7 bases from V and 2 bases from J, with 17 bases in between.

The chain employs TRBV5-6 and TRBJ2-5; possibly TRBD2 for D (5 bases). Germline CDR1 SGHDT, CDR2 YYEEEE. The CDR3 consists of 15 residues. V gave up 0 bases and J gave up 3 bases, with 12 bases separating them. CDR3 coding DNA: TGTGCCAGCAGCTTGGTGGTTAACGGGAAAGAGACCCAGTACTTC. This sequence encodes CASSLVVNGKETQYF.

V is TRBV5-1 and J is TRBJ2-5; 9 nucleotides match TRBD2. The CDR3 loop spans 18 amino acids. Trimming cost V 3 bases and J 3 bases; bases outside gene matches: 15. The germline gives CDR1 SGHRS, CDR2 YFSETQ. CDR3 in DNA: TGCGCCAGCAGCTCCCCCCCGGGACTAGCAAATTTTGAAGAGACCCAGTACTTC. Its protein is CASSSPPGLANFEETQYF.

The CDR3 coding sequence is TGTGCCAGCAGTTGGACAGGGACGGAACCCCTCCACTTT. Its protein product is CASSWTGTEPLHF. This sequence joins TRBV6-1 and TRBJ1-6; 8 nucleotides line up with TRBD1. CDR1 and CDR2 (germline): MNHNS, SASEGT. This CDR3 has 13 residues. V dropped 5 bases and J dropped 12; count of bases not matched to a gene: 6.

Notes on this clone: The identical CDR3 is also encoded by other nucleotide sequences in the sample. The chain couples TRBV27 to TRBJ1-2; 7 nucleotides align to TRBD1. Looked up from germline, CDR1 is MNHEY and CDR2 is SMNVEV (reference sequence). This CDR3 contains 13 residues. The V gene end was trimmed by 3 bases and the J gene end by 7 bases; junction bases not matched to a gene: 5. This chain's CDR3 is CASSFRQGGGYTF. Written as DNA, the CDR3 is TGTGCCAGCAGTTTTCGACAGGGTGGTGGCTACACCTTC.

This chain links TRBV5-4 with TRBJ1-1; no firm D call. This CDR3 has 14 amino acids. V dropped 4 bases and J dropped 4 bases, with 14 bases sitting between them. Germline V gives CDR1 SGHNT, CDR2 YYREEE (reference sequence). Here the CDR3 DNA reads TGTGCCAGCAGCCCCCGGGGAGGCCCCACTGAAGCTTTCTTT. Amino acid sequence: CASSPRGGPTEAFF.

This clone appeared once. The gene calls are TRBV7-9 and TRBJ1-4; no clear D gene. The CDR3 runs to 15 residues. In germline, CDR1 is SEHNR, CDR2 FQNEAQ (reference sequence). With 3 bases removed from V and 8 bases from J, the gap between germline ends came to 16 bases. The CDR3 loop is CASSLEGGKGEKLFF. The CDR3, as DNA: TGTGCCAGCAGCTTGGAAGGAGGGAAGGGAGAAAAACTGTTTTTT. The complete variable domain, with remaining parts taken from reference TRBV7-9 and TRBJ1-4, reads DTGVSQNPRHKITKRGQNVTFRCDPISEHNRLYWYRQTLGQGPEFLTYFQNEAQLEKSRLLSDRFSAERPKGSFSTLEIQRTEQGDSAMYLCASSLEGGKGEKLFFGSGTQLSVL.

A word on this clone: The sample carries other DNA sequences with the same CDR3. In DNA form, the CDR3 reads TGTGCCAGCAGCTTAGTACAGCTCGGCTACACCTTC. Translation: CASSLVQLGYTF. The chain recombines TRBV7-9 with TRBJ1-2; D remains unclear. The CDR3 sequence is 12 residues long. Germline V lookup: CDR1 SEHNR, CDR2 FQNEAQ (reference sequence). V was trimmed by 1 base and J by 8 bases, leaving 8 bases between them.

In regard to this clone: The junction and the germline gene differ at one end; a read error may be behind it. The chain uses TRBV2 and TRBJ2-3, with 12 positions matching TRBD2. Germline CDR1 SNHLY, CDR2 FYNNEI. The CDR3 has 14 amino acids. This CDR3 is CASSEELAGGTQYF. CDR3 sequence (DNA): TGTGCCAGCAGTGAAGAACTAGCGGGAGGTACGCAATATTTT.

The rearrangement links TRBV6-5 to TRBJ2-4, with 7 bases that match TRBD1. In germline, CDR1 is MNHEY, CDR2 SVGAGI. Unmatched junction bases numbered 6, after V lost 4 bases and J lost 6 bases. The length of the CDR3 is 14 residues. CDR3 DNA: TGTGCCAGCAGTTCCCCGGGACAGATAAACATTCAGTACTTC. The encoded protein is CASSSPGQINIQYF.

CDR3 sequence reads: CASSVDNSNYGYTF. The CDR3 bases are TGTGCCAGCAGTGTTGACAACTCAAACTATGGCTACACCTTC. The chain carries TRBV2 and TRBJ1-2, with unresolved D. Trimming cost V 4 bases and J 2 bases, with 11 bases left between them. Germline CDR1 and CDR2: SNHLY and FYNNEI. The length of the CDR3 is 14 residues.

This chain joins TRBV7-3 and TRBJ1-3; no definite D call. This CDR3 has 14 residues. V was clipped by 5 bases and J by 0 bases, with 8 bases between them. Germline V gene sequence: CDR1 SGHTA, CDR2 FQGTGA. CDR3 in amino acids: CASSQGDSGNTIYF. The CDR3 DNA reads TGTGCCAGCAGCCAAGGAGACTCTGGAAACACCATATATTTT. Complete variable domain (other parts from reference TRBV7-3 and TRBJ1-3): GAGVSQTPSNKVTEKGKYVELRCDPISGHTALYWYRQSLGQGPEFLIYFQGTGAADDSGLPNDRFFAVRPEGSVSTLKIQRTERGDSAVYLCASSQGDSGNTIYFGEGSWLTVV.

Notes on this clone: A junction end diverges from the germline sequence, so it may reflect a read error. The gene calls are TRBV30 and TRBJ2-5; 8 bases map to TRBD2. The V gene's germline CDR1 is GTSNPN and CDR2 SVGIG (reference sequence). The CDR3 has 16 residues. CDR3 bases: TGTGCCTGGAGCAGCGGAACTAGCGGTCTCCAAGGGACCCAGTACTTC. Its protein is CAWSSGTSGLQGTQYF.

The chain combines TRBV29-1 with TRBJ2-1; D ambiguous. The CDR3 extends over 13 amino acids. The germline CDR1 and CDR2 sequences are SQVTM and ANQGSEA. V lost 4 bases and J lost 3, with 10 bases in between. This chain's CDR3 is CSVVLAVYNEQFF. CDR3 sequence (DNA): TGCAGCGTTGTATTGGCAGTCTACAATGAGCAGTTCTTC.

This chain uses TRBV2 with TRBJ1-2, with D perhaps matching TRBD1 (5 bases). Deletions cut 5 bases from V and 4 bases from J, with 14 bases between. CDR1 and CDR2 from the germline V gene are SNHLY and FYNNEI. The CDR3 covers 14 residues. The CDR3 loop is CASSRQKASYGYTF. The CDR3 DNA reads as TGTGCCAGCAGTCGACAGAAAGCAAGCTATGGCTACACCTTC.

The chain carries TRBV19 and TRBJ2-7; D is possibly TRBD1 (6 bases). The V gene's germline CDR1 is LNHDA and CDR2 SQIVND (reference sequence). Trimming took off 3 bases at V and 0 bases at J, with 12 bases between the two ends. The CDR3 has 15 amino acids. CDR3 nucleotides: TGTGCCAGTAGTATGACAGGTTCGAGCTCCTACGAGCAGTACTTC. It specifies CASSMTGSSSYEQYF.

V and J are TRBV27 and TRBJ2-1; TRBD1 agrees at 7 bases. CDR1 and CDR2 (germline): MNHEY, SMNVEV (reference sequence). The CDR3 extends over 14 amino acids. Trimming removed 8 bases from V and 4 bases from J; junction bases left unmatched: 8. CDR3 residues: CASRQGTVYNEQFF. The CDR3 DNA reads TGTGCCAGCCGCCAGGGGACAGTATACAATGAGCAGTTCTTC.

The CDR3 DNA follows: TGTGCCAGCAGTTCCCCAGATCCCAGGAATACGCAGTATTTT. Translating it yields CASSSPDPRNTQYF. V is TRBV27 and J is TRBJ2-3; no reliable D call. The CDR3 sequence is 14 residues long. Per germline, CDR1 MNHEY and CDR2 SMNVEV (reference sequence). Trimming removed 4 bases from V and 7 bases from J, with 15 bases in between.

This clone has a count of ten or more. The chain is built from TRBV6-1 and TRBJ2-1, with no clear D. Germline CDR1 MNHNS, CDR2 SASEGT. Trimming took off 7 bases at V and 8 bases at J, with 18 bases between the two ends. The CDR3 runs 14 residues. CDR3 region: CASKSTPSFDEQFF. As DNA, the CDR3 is TGTGCCAGCAAAAGCACTCCAAGCTTCGATGAGCAGTTCTTC.

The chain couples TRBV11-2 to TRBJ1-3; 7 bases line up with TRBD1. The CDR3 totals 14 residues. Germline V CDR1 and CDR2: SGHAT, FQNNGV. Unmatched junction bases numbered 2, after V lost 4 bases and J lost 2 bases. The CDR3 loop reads CASSSDRAGNTIYF. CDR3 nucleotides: TGTGCCAGCAGCTCCGACAGGGCTGGAAACACCATATATTTT.

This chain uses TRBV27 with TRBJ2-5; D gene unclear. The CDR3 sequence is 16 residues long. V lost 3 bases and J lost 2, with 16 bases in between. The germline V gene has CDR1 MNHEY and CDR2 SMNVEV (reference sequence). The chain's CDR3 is CASSLSWAARQETQYF. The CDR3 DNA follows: TGTGCCAGCAGTTTGTCCTGGGCAGCCAGACAAGAGACCCAGTACTTC.

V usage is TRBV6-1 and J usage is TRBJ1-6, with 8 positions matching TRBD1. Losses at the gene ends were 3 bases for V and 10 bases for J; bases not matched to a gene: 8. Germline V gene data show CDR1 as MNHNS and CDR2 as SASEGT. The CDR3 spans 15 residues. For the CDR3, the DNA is TGTGCCAGCAGTGAGGTAGACAGGGGTTACTCACCCCTCCACTTT. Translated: CASSEVDRGYSPLHF.

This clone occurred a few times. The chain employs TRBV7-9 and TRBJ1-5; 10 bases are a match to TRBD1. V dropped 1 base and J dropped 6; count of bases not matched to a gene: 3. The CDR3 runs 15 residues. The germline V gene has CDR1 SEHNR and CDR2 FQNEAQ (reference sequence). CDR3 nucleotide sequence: TGTGCCAGCAGCTTAGAAGGGACAGGGGCTCAGCCCCAGCATTTT. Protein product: CASSLEGTGAQPQHF.

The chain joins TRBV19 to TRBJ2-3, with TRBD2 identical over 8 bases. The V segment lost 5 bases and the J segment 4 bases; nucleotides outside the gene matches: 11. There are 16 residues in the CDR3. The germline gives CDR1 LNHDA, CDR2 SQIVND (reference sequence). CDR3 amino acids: CASSGGDGGAADTQYF. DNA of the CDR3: TGTGCCAGTAGTGGGGGAGACGGGGGGGCAGCAGATACGCAGTATTTT.

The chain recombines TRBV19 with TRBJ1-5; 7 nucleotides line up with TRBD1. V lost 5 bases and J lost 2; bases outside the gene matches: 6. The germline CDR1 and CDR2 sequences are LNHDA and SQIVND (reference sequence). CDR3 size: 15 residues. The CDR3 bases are TGTGCCAGTAGTCCCAGAACAGGGGGCAATCAGCCCCAGCATTTT. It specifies CASSPRTGGNQPQHF.

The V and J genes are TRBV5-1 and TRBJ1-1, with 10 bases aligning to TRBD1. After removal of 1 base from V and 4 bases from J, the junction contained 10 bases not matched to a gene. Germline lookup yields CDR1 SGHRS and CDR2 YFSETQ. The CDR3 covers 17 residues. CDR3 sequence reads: CASSLPDRGIEGTEAFF. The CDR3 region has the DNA TGCGCCAGCAGCTTGCCGGACAGGGGGATTGAGGGCACTGAAGCTTTCTTT.

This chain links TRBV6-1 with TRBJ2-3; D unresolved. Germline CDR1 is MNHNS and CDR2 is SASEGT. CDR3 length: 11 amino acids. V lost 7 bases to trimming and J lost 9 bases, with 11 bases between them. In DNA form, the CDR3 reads TGTGCCAGCATTCTCGATGAGACGCAGTATTTT. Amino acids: CASILDETQYF.

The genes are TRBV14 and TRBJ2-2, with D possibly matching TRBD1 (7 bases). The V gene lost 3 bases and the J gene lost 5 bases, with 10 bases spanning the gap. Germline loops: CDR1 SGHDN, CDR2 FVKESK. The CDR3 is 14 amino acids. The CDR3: CASSHRGRTGELFF. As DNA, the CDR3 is TGTGCCAGCAGCCACAGGGGGAGGACCGGGGAGCTGTTTTTT.

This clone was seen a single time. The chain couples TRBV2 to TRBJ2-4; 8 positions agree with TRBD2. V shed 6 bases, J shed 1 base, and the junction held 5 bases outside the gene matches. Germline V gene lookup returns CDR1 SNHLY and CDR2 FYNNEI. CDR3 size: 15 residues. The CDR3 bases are TGTGCCAGCAGCCACGGGAGGGTGGCCAAAAACATTCAGTACTTC. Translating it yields CASSHGRVAKNIQYF. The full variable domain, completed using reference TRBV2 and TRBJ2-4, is EPEVTQTPSHQVTQMGQEVILRCVPISNHLYFYWYRQILGQKVEFLVSFYNNEISEKSEIFDDQFSVERPDGSNFTLKIRSTKLEDSAMYFCASSHGRVAKNIQYFGAGTRLSVL.

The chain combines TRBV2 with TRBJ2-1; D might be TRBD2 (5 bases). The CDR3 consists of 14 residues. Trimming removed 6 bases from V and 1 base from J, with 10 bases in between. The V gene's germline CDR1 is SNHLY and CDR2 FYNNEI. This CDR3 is CASRESGSYNEQFF. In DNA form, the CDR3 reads TGTGCCAGCAGAGAGAGCGGATCCTACAATGAGCAGTTCTTC.